Listed here are 29 T cell receptor beta chains from one sample, sequenced in a study of cytomegalovirus exposure and HLA in healthy donors. 13 Jbeta primers and 60 Vbeta primers were used for the PCR. Here immunoSEQ multiplex PCR was the method, and the copy in TCRdb shows in-frame clones only, minus some. Altogether some 150,000 clones are present, 70% to 80% being singletons, with the ten largest covering about 9.6%. Specimen: PBMCs. These receptors came from a man in his late teens or twenties in good health and CMV-seropositive.

This clone was seen a few times. This chain links TRBV2 with TRBJ2-3, with no clear D. V lost 6 bases and J lost 2, with 12 bases in between. Germline values: CDR1 SNHLY, CDR2 FYNNEI. The CDR3 length is 14 residues. The CDR3 is CASRFVQSTDTQYF. The CDR3 nucleotides read TGTGCCAGCAGATTCGTACAGTCCACAGATACGCAGTATTTT.

This clone has more than one count but fewer than ten. The rearrangement links TRBV6-1 to TRBJ1-2, with D perhaps matching TRBD1 (5 bases). CDR1 is MNHNS and CDR2 is SASEGT in the germline V gene. Trimming shortened V by 7 bases and J by 4 bases, and 13 bases separated the two germline ends. The CDR3 is made up of 13 amino acids. The CDR3 DNA follows: TGTGCCAGCATTCTACAGGCTCCCTATGGCTACACCTTC. Translation gives CASILQAPYGYTF.

The CDR3 spells CASSPPTSGSNEQYF. For the CDR3, the DNA is TGTGCCAGCTCACCACCCACTAGCGGGAGTAACGAGCAGTACTTC. The gene calls are TRBV18 and TRBJ2-7; TRBD2 agrees at 11 bases. The CDR3 loop spans 15 amino acids. Per the germline V gene, CDR1 is KGHSH and CDR2 is LQKENI. Losses at the gene ends were 0 bases for V and 5 bases for J; bases not matched to a gene: 3.

This clone was counted only a few times. The chain links TRBV7-6 to TRBJ2-2; TRBD2 aligns across 7 bases. Germline V gene data show CDR1 as SGHVS and CDR2 as FNYEAQ. This CDR3 contains 14 residues. The junction had 6 bases not matched to a gene; V was cut back by 5 bases and J by 6 bases. CDR3 sequence reads: CASSRLGGSGELFF. In DNA form, the CDR3 reads TGTGCCAGCAGCCGCCTCGGGGGGTCCGGGGAGCTGTTTTTT. Full variable domain (rest looked up from reference TRBV7-6 and TRBJ2-2): GAGVSQSPRYKVTKRGQDVALRCDPISGHVSLYWYRQALGQGPEFLTYFNYEAQQDKSGLPNDRFSAERPEGSISTLTIQRTEQRDSAMYRCASSRLGGSGELFFGEGSRLTVL.

This clone was counted a single time. The CDR3 here is CASRGQGQETQYF. In nucleotides, the CDR3 is TGTGCCAGCAGGGGACAGGGTCAAGAGACCCAGTACTTC. The J gene is TRBJ2-5, the V gene TRBV27; 9 bases line up with TRBD1. CDR3 length: 13 residues. V trimming: 6 bases; J trimming: 2 bases; junction bases outside the gene matches: 1. In germline, CDR1 is MNHEY, CDR2 SMNVEV (reference sequence).

The V and J genes are TRBV27 and TRBJ1-1; the D is unclear. Between the trimmed V and J ends, which lost 4 bases and 0 bases, there was a span of 6 bases. The CDR3 covers 13 residues. Germline V gene lookup returns CDR1 MNHEY and CDR2 SMNVEV (reference sequence). CDR3 loop: CASSSGLNTEAFF. DNA of the CDR3: TGTGCCAGCAGTTCTGGGCTGAACACTGAAGCTTTCTTT.

This chain links TRBV6-5 with TRBJ1-3; D gene uncertain. Trimming left V 6 bases short and J 11 bases short, with 14 bases between. From germline, CDR1 is MNHEY and CDR2 SVGAGI. The CDR3 loop spans 12 amino acids. The CDR3 DNA follows: TGTGCCAGCAGCCGCGGCGGAGCGGCCATATATTTT. This sequence encodes CASSRGGAAIYF.

This chain connects TRBV6-1 to TRBJ1-2; possible D gene TRBD1, 5 bases. This CDR3 spans 14 amino acids. The germline V gene encodes CDR1 MNHNS and CDR2 SASEGT. Deletions cut 4 bases from V and 1 base from J, with 10 bases between. The CDR3 region has the DNA TGTGCCAGCAGTGTTAGGGGTAGTAACTATGGCTACACCTTC. Translation: CASSVRGSNYGYTF.

This chain links TRBV7-3 with TRBJ1-1, with unresolved D. V was cut by 4 bases and J by 3 bases, with 12 bases left in between. The CDR3 totals 14 residues. Germline assignment: CDR1 SGHTA and CDR2 FQGTGA. The DNA for the CDR3 is TGTGCCAGCAGCTCAAGACCCGGGGACACTGAAGCTTTCTTT. Amino acids: CASSSRPGDTEAFF.

The chain carries TRBV5-4 and TRBJ1-4; the D gene is possibly TRBD1 (6 bases). V was pared by 0 bases and J by 5 bases, with 14 bases between. The CDR3 is made up of 16 amino acids. CDR1 SGHNT and CDR2 YYREEE come from the germline V gene (reference sequence). CDR3 bases: TGTGCCAGCAGCTTGGGGCAGGGGCGACCGAATGAAAAACTGTTTTTT. It encodes CASSLGQGRPNEKLFF.

The rearrangement joins TRBV30 to TRBJ1-1; 9 bases map to TRBD1. With V trimmed by 1 base and J by 7 bases, 4 bases remained unmatched. This CDR3 has 13 residues. The V gene's germline CDR1 is GTSNPN and CDR2 SVGIG (reference sequence). The CDR3 loop is CAWSAGTGIEAFF. The CDR3, as DNA: TGTGCCTGGAGTGCCGGGACAGGGATTGAAGCTTTCTTT.

The rearrangement joins TRBV19 to TRBJ1-1; D call uncertain. Germline CDR1 reads LNHDA; CDR2 reads SQIVND (reference sequence). The CDR3 covers 14 residues. Trimming removed 8 bases from V and 1 base from J, with 14 bases in between. The CDR3 sequence: CASWEGGANTEAFF. In DNA, the CDR3 is TGTGCCAGTTGGGAGGGAGGAGCGAACACTGAAGCTTTCTTT.

V is TRBV12-1 and J is TRBJ2-3; the table's D call, TRBD2, was not checked against the DNA. TRBV12-1 is deemed a pseudogene. The CDR3 spans 17 residues. The CDR3 DNA is TGTGCCAGCAGCCGGTGGACTAGCGGGAGGGGTGTTGATACGCAGTATTTT. This gives the protein CASSRWTSGRGVDTQYF.

This clone was seen once. This chain links TRBV11-3 with TRBJ2-7; TRBD1 matches 10 bases. The CDR3 consists of 18 residues. V shed 5 bases, J shed 0 bases, and the junction held 13 bases outside the gene matches. The V gene's germline CDR1 is SGHNT and CDR2 YENEEA. In DNA form, the CDR3 reads TGTGCCAGCAGCCAAGACCTCCACCGGGACAGGGGCTCCTACGAGCAGTACTTC. It translates to CASSQDLHRDRGSYEQYF.

The genes are TRBV13 and TRBJ2-5; no clear D gene. The last part of the DNA fits TRBJ2-7 better; the J call may be wrong. Looked up from germline, CDR1 is PRHDT and CDR2 is FYEKMQ (reference sequence). This CDR3 has 13 residues. CDR3 sequence: CASSLGRPSEQYF. CDR3 bases: TGTGCCAGCAGCTTAGGGCGGCCAAGCGAGCAGTACTTC.

The chain links TRBV7-8 to TRBJ2-5; maybe TRBD1 (6 bases). CDR3 length: 15 residues. Looked up from germline, CDR1 is SGHVS and CDR2 is FQNEAQ. V shed 2 bases and J shed 4 bases, with 14 bases lying between them. The CDR3 spells CASSLRTESRETQYF. The CDR3 bases are TGTGCCAGCAGCTTACGGACAGAGTCCCGAGAGACCCAGTACTTC.

This clone was counted only a few times. The V call is TRBV19, the J call TRBJ1-5, with 7 bases aligning to TRBD1. The CDR3 covers 16 residues. J gave up 5 bases and V 4 bases, and 11 bases lay outside the gene matches. CDR1 is LNHDA and CDR2 is SQIVND in the germline V gene (reference sequence). The CDR3 DNA follows: TGTGCCAGTAGTACCCCGACAGGGTTTGGAGATCAGCCCCAGCATTTT. Encoded protein: CASSTPTGFGDQPQHF.

The rearrangement uses TRBV2 and TRBJ1-1; possibly TRBD1 for D (5 bases). Germline loops: CDR1 SNHLY, CDR2 FYNNEI. The CDR3 spans 11 residues. V dropped 9 bases and J dropped 4 bases, with 9 bases sitting between them. In nucleotides, the CDR3 is TGTGCCAGTCCTGGGGCCACTGAAGCTTTCTTT. Protein: CASPGATEAFF.

The V gene is TRBV7-8, the J gene TRBJ1-2, with a possible D match to TRBD1 (6 bases). V was trimmed by 2 bases and J by 6 bases, leaving 13 bases between them. Looked up from germline, CDR1 is SGHVS and CDR2 is FQNEAQ. The CDR3 spans 14 residues. DNA of the CDR3: TGTGCCAGCAGCTTATATCAGGGGAGGGATGGCTACACCTTC. This encodes CASSLYQGRDGYTF.

This clone occurred a few times. The chain links TRBV27 to TRBJ1-1; the D is unclear. There are 14 residues in the CDR3. V was cut by 1 base and J by 3 bases, with 9 bases left in between. The germline CDR1 and CDR2 sequences are MNHEY and SMNVEV (reference sequence). The CDR3 loop is CASSLFPVHTEAFF. The CDR3 DNA is TGTGCCAGCAGTTTATTTCCGGTCCACACTGAAGCTTTCTTT.

CDR3 protein: CASSENGRGGNEQFF. The CDR3 coding sequence is TGTGCCAGCAGTGAAAACGGGAGAGGTGGTAATGAGCAGTTCTTC. The J gene is TRBJ2-1, the V gene TRBV25-1, with a possible D match to TRBD2 (6 bases). The CDR3 has 15 amino acids. Between the trimmed V and J ends, which lost 2 bases and 7 bases, there was a span of 15 bases. Germline-derived CDR1 and CDR2 are MGHDK and SYGVNS.

This clone occurred once. The chain recombines TRBV29-1 with TRBJ2-4; TRBD2 aligns across 10 bases. Trimming took 2 bases from V and 4 from J; bases not matched to a gene: 5. This CDR3 is 15 amino acids long. From germline, CDR1 is SQVTM and CDR2 ANQGSEA. The CDR3 DNA follows: TGCAGCGTTGAACTTAGCGGGGGGATAAAAAACATTCAGTACTTC. Translating it yields CSVELSGGIKNIQYF.

This clone was seen more than once but under ten times. V is TRBV29-1 and J is TRBJ2-2, with 7 bases matching TRBD1. Looked up from germline, CDR1 is SQVTM and CDR2 is ANQGSEA. Unmatched junction bases numbered 8, after V lost 6 bases and J lost 4 bases. The CDR3 is made up of 14 amino acids. CDR3 loop: CSVETGVGTGELFF. In DNA form, the CDR3 reads TGCAGCGTCGAAACAGGGGTTGGCACCGGGGAGCTGTTTTTT.

J is TRBJ1-5 and V is TRBV27; tentative D call: TRBD1 (5 bases). CDR3 length: 13 amino acids. Trimming pared 7 bases from V and 6 bases from J, leaving 13 bases between. The V gene's germline CDR1 is MNHEY and CDR2 SMNVEV (reference sequence). The CDR3 spells CASTGGIGQPQHF. The CDR3 coding sequence is TGTGCCAGCACGGGGGGTATAGGTCAGCCCCAGCATTTT.

The chain joins TRBV5-6 to TRBJ2-1; 8 bases agree with TRBD1. Per germline, CDR1 SGHDT and CDR2 YYEEEE. Unmatched junction bases numbered 1, after V lost 0 bases and J lost 2 bases. The CDR3 extends over 15 amino acids. The CDR3 protein is CASSLDRGTYNEQFF. CDR3 nucleotides: TGTGCCAGCAGCTTGGACAGGGGGACCTACAATGAGCAGTTCTTC. The full variable domain, in which reference TRBV5-6 and TRBJ2-1 provide the parts outside the CDR3, is DAGVTQSPTHLIKTRGQQVTLRCSPKSGHDTVSWYQQALGQGPQFIFQYYEEEERQRGNFPDRFSGHQFPNYSSELNVNALLLGDSALYLCASSLDRGTYNEQFFGPGTRLTVL.

The chain is built from TRBV6-6 and TRBJ2-7; 13 bases are shared with TRBD2. Trimming removed 5 bases from V and 4 bases from J; junction bases left unmatched: 5. This CDR3 is built from 15 residues. The germline V gene has CDR1 MNHNY and CDR2 SVGAGI (reference sequence). CDR3 sequence reads: CASSLPGLAGYEQYF. The DNA for the CDR3 is TGTGCCAGCAGTCTCCCGGGACTAGCGGGGTACGAGCAGTACTTC.

CDR3 nucleotides: TGTGCCAGCAGCGTTACCACGAAGGGCGGGGGATACGAGCAGTACTTC. Translated: CASSVTTKGGGYEQYF. V is TRBV2 and J is TRBJ2-5, with 7 bases lining up with TRBD2. Judging by the DNA end, TRBJ2-7 fits better; the J call may be wrong. Germline V gene data show CDR1 as SNHLY and CDR2 as FYNNEI. The CDR3 is made up of 16 amino acids.

The chain employs TRBV15 and TRBJ2-3; D perhaps matches TRBD1 (5 bases). The germline CDR1 and CDR2 sequences are LNHNV and YYDKDF (reference sequence). The ends were cut back, 5 bases at V and 1 base at J, with 13 bases in the middle. The length of the CDR3 is 15 residues. The CDR3 sequence is CATSPRQSGTDTQYF. The CDR3 region has the DNA TGTGCCACCAGCCCCCGACAGTCAGGCACAGATACGCAGTATTTT. The variable domain in full, with the rest retrieved from reference TRBV15 and TRBJ2-3, is DAMVIQNPRYQVTQFGKPVTLSCSQTLNHNVMYWYQQKSSQAPKLLFHYYDKDFNNEADTPDNFQSRRPNTSFCFLDIRSPGLGDTAMYLCATSPRQSGTDTQYFGPGTRLTVL.

The chain has TRBV18 and TRBJ2-1, with 11 bases fitting TRBD1. The germline CDR1 and CDR2 sequences are KGHSH and LQKENI. This CDR3 is built from 15 residues. V shed 6 bases, J shed 8 bases, and the junction held 9 bases outside the gene matches. The CDR3 sequence: CASSDRDRGSDEQFF. The CDR3 nucleotides are TGTGCCAGCTCGGATAGGGACAGGGGGAGCGATGAGCAGTTCTTC.